What follows describes a single TCR beta chain. This clonotype was found many times. There is no known antigen for this receptor. This clone may be a read error of a much larger clone one base away. The record originates from a study of blood T cells in healthy people across ages (dated by TCRdb to between 2015 and 2016). As for the study more broadly: In model experiments, template switching captured about one uniquely barcoded TCR beta cDNA molecule for every two T cells. Age-related changes in TCR beta repertoire diversity were measured in the study by deep sequencing normalized with unique cDNA molecular identifiers. The donors were split into four age groups: young (average around 17 years), middle-aged (around 37), aged (roughly 65) and long-lived (over 75). To avoid experimental bias, donors of different ages were randomly spread across the sequencing lanes. Two additional independent replicas of 1 million unique cDNA reads from the same blood draw were analyzed for two donors (one aged 18 to 29 and one aged 80 or older). Results and caveats for the whole study, not just this receptor: Observed TCR beta diversity per million T cells fell roughly linearly with age, and a significant reduction was already apparent by age around 40. Compared with the aged group, the long-lived group had more naive CD4+ T cells, fewer expanded clones and increased TCR diversity, suggesting age selection. Because the CMV infection status of the donors was unknown, age-related changes in expanded clonotypes may potentially have been confounded. Since profiling was done on bulk unsorted PBMCs, naive and antigen-experienced compartments could not be conclusively compared. Estimates of total diversity based on one million sequenced T cells were considered lower bounds and underestimates. There was a strong correlation between observed TCR beta diversity and the percentage of naive T cells measured by flow cytometry.

The CDR3 covers 16 residues, taking in both the cysteine and the phenylalanine. Only the CDR3 portion is preserved as DNA: 48 bases, with reading frame beginning at the first base. From a lookup of the germline V gene (reference sequence), CDR1 and CDR2 are DFQATT and SNEGSKA. V is pruned by 5 bases and J by 5 bases, leaving 14 bases of the junction without a gene match. Systemically healthy Caucasian individuals from Russia, 35 to 50 in total and aged about 6 to 100 years, were included as donors. Each donor gave approximately 10 milliliters of peripheral blood, collected into EDTA-treated Vacutainer tubes. Ficoll-Paque density-gradient centrifugation was used to isolate PBMCs, with at least 7 million obtained per sample. Trizol reagent was used to extract total RNA from PBMCs, with at least 5.5 micrograms per sample. For every donor, flow cytometry on a PBMC aliquot measured the percentage of naive CD45RAhigh/CD27high T cells.

The library was built by means of 5' RACE. The run used an Illumina HiSeq 2500. A second PCR of roughly 7 to 11 cycles was performed with a sample-barcoded 5' primer and a J-beta primer mix. Each TCR beta cDNA molecule received a unique molecular identifier from a template-switch 5' adaptor carrying 12 random nucleotides. At least 2.5 million CDR3-containing paired-end reads were obtained from each sample. First-strand cDNA was synthesized from all RNA with the Mint cDNA synthesis kit, primed by a TRBC-specific oligonucleotide. After uracil-DNA glycosylase treatment, a first 18-cycle PCR used universal primers M1SS and BC2_uni_R on all cDNA. The paper's processing steps were these. For normalization, 1 million high-quality reads, each with a distinct molecular identifier, were randomly selected from each sample. Reads with shared molecular identifiers were discarded instead of being binned into consensus sequences. MiTCR, run with a Q25 quality threshold and the strictest error-elimination algorithm, handled CDR3 identification, clonotype clustering and error correction. A nonparametric unseen species model with Euler transformation was used to estimate lower-bound total TCR beta diversity. TCRdb ran its own pipeline on the public reads, namely fastp trimming at Q25 and MiXCR clone calling, and kept in-frame beta chains. Each entry merges the rows of one CDR3 protein and shows their most common DNA and genes. TCRdb, not the original authors, processed these V and J calls. Within this sample are about 1.6 million distinct CDR3 sequences, with roughly 32% of them counted one time only. The top ten clones comprise approximately 10% of the sample.

Sequencing was done on a sample of blood. The rearranged segments are TRBV20-1 and TRBJ2-1, and 8 junctional nucleotides match TRBD2. The source is a woman in her twenties or thirties in good health. For the CDR3, the sequence is CSAGGVGAGVDNEQFF. The DNA is TGCAGTGCTGGTGGGGTGGGAGCGGGGGTCGACAATGAGCAGTTCTTC.